Included here is one T cell receptor beta chain sequence, with context. These data are taken from a study of technical replicates of blood from a handful of donors. Using immunoSEQ multiplex PCR, the repertoire was profiled, and TCRdb retains in-frame clones only, with some absent. The sample yields 70,000 to 80,000 clones, around 97% seen once. Germline assignment: CDR1 SNHLY and CDR2 FYNNEI. There are 14 residues in the CDR3. V shed 8 bases and J shed 3 bases, with 15 bases lying between them. The chain has TRBV2 and TRBJ2-3; a possible D gene is TRBD2 (7 bases). The receptor comes from a human donor in good health. The sequencing sample was made of T cells isolated from PBMCs. CDR3 protein: CASAGALETDTQYF. The DNA of the CDR3 is TGTGCCAGCGCGGGGGCGCTTGAAACAGATACGCAGTATTTT.